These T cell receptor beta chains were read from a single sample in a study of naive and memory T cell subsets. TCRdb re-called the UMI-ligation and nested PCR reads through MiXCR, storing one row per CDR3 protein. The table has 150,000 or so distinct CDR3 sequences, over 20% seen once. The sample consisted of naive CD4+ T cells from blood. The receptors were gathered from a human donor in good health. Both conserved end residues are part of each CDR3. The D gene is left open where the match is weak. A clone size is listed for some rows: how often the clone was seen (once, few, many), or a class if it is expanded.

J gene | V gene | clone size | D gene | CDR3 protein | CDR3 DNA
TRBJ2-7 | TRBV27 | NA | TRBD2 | CASSFTSGSSRSYEQYF | TGTGCCAGCAGTTTTACTAGCGGGAGCTCGAGGTCCTACGAGCAGTACTTC
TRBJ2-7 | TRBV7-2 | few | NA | CASSRVSGGSYEQYF | TGTGCCAGCAGCCGAGTCTCCGGCGGCTCCTACGAGCAGTACTTC
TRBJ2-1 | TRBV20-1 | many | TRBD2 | CSASRRLAGGNEQFF | TGCAGTGCTAGCCGGAGACTAGCGGGAGGAAATGAGCAGTTCTTC
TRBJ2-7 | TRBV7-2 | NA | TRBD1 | CASSFGWTGDYEQYF | TGTGCCAGCAGCTTTGGCTGGACAGGGGATTACGAGCAGTACTTC
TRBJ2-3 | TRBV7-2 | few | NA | CASSLLGWTDTQYF | TGTGCCAGCAGCTTATTAGGCTGGACAGATACGCAGTATTTT
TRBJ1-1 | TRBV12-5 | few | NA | CASGLRTGNGPEAFF | TGTGCTAGTGGTTTAAGAACAGGTAACGGGCCTGAAGCTTTCTTT
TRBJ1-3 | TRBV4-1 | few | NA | CASSNPGRSGNTIYF | TGCGCCAGCAGCAACCCCGGACGCTCTGGAAACACCATATATTTT
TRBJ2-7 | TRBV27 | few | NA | CASSPSDSFLFSYEQYF | TGTGCCAGCAGTCCATCGGACAGTTTTTTATTTTCCTACGAGCAGTACTTC
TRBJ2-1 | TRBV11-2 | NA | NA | CASSLEVYNEQFF | TGTGCCAGCAGCTTAGAAGTGTACAATGAGCAGTTCTTC
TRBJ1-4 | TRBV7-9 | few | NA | CASSLVGKEKLFF | TGTGCCAGCAGCTTAGTCGGAAAAGAAAAACTGTTTTTT
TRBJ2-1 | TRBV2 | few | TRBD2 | CATLGLYNNEQFF | TGTGCCACCTTGGGACTATACAACAATGAGCAGTTCTTC
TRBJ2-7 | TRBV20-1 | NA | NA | CSARDTGRRGSYEQYF | TGCAGTGCTAGAGATACGGGCCGAAGGGGCTCCTACGAGCAGTACTTC
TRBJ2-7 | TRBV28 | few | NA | CASSLTPGLYSYEQYF | TGTGCCAGCAGTTTAACGCCCGGTCTTTACTCCTACGAGCAGTACTTC
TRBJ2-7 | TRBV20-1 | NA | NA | CSANYATTAEQYF | TGCAGTGCCAACTACGCAACCACCGCCGAGCAGTACTTC
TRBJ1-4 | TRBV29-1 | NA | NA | CSVGGEKLFF | TGCAGCGTGGGGGGCGAAAAACTGTTTTTT
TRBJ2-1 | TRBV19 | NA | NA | CASSPLVPYNEQFF | TGTGCCAGTAGCCCTTTAGTGCCCTACAATGAGCAGTTCTTC
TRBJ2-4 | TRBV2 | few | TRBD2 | CASSTLAVAKNIQYF | TGTGCCAGCAGTACCCTAGCGGTTGCCAAAAACATTCAGTACTTC
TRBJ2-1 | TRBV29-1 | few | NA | CSGGQFGEQFF | TGCAGCGGCGGACAGTTTGGTGAGCAGTTCTTC
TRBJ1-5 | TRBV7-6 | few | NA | CASSLAGRNSNQPQHF | TGTGCCAGCAGCTTAGCGGGGAGAAATAGCAATCAGCCCCAGCATTTT
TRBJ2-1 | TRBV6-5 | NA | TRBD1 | CASTGRRTGIDNEQFF | TGTGCCAGCACCGGAAGAAGGACAGGGATCGACAATGAGCAGTTCTTC
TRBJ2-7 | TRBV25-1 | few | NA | CASSELGEQYF | TGTGCCAGCAGTGAATTGGGCGAGCAGTACTTC
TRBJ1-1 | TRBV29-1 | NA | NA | CSVEGPRSATEAFF | TGCAGCGTTGAAGGCCCTAGGTCCGCGACTGAAGCTTTCTTT
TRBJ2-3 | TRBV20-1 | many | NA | CSARVDGTDTQYF | TGCAGTGCTAGAGTGGACGGCACAGATACGCAGTATTTT
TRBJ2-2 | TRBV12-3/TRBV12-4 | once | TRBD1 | CASSRQGATGELFF | TGTGCCAGCAGTAGGCAGGGGGCCACCGGGGAGCTGTTTTTT
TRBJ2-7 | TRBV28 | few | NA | CASSLGVNRYYEQYF | TGTGCCAGCAGTTTAGGGGTTAATCGTTACTACGAGCAGTACTTC
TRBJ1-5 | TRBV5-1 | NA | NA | CASSTGPGGNQPQHF | TGCGCCAGCAGCACGGGCCCAGGGGGCAATCAGCCCCAGCATTTT
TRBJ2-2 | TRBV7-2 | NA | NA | CASSQDRAGELFF | TGTGCCAGCAGTCAAGATCGCGCCGGGGAGCTGTTTTTT
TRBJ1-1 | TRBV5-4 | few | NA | CASSLGSSDIYTEAFF | TGTGCCAGCAGTCTCGGCTCCTCGGACATCTACACTGAAGCTTTCTTT
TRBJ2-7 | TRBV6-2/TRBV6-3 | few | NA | CASSSPYFVQYF | TGTGCCAGCAGTTCCCCTTACTTCGTGCAGTACTTC
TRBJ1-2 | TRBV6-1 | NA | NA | CASSEGTLEDYGYTF | TGTGCCAGCAGTGAGGGGACCCTGGAGGACTATGGCTACACCTTC
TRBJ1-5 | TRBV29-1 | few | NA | CRPKSPRRESNQPQHF | TGCAGACCCAAATCCCCCAGGAGAGAAAGCAATCAGCCCCAGCATTTT
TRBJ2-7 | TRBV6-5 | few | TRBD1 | CASSRGQPYEQYF | TGTGCCAGCAGCCGGGGACAGCCCTACGAGCAGTACTTC